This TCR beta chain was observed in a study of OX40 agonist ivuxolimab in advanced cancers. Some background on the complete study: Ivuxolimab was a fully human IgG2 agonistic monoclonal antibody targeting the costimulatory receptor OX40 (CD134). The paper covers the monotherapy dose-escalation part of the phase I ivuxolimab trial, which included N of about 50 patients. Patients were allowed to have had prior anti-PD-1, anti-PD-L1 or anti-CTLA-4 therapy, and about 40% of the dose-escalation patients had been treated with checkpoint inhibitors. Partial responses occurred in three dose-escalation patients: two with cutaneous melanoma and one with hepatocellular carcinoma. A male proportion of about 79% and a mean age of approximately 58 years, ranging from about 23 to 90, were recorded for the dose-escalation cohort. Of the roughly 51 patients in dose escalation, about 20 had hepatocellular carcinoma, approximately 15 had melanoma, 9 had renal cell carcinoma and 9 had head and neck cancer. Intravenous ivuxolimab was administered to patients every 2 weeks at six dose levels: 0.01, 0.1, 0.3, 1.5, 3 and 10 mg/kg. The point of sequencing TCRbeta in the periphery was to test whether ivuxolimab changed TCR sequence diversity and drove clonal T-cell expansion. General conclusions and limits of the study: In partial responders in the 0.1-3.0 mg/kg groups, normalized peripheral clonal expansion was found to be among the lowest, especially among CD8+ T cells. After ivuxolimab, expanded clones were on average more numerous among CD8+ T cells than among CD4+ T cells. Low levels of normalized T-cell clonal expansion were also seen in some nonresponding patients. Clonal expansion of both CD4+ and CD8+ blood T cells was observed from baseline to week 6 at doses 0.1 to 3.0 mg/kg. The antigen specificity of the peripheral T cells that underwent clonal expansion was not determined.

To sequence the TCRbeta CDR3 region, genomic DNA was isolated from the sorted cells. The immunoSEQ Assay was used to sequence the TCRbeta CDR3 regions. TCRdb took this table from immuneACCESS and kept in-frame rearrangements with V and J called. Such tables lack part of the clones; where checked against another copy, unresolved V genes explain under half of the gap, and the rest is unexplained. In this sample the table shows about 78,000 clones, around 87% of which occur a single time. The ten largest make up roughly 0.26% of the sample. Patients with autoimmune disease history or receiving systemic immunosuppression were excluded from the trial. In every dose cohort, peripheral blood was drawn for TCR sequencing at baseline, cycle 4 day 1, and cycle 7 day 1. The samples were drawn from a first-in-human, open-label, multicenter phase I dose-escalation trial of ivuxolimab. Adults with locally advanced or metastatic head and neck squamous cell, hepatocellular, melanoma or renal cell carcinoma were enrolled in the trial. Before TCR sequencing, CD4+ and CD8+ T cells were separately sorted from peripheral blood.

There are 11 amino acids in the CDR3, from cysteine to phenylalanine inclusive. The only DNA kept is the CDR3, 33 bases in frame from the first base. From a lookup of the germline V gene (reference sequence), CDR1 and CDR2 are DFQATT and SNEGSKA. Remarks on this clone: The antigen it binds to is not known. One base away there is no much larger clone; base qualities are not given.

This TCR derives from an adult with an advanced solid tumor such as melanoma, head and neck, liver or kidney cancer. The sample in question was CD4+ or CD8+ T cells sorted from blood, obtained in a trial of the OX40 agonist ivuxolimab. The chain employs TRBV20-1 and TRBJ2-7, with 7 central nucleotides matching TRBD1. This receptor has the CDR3 CSDRVHYEQYF. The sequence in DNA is TGCAGCGACAGGGTACACTACGAGCAGTACTTC.